The 17 T cell receptor beta chains reported below all come from one sample, sequenced in a study of shared clonotypes between healthy human individuals. The table came from immunoSEQ multiplex PCR; TCRdb's copy has only in-frame clones and leaves some out. Here the sample spans around 1.1 million clones, more than 75% being singletons. Sequenced input: memory CD4+ T cells from PBMCs. Noted subset: CD45RA-negative fraction. These receptors were obtained from a man in his late teens or twenties in good health. Some clones in this sample may be carry-over from other donors' samples.

The chain uses TRBV4-2 and TRBJ1-4; D is unresolved. The germline V gene has CDR1 LGHNA and CDR2 YNFKEQ. Trimming took off 4 bases at V and 4 bases at J, with 10 bases between the two ends. The CDR3 runs to 14 residues. The CDR3 DNA is TGTGCCAGCAGCCGGACGGACCGTAATGAAAAACTGTTTTTT. This translates into CASSRTDRNEKLFF.

The chain has TRBV28 and TRBJ1-2; no firm D call. The CDR3 has 13 amino acids. The V end lost 7 bases, the J end lost 5 bases, and 14 bases lay between the germline ends. Germline V lookup: CDR1 MDHEN, CDR2 SYDVKM. CDR3 in DNA: TGTGCCAGCACCCCGTCGGTAGGTTATGGCTACACCTTC. Amino acids: CASTPSVGYGYTF.

J is TRBJ2-1 and V is TRBV5-1, with 10 bases matching TRBD1. CDR3 length: 15 residues. Germline-derived CDR1 and CDR2 are SGHRS and YFSETQ. V lost 4 bases, J lost 6 bases, and 7 bases stayed unmatched. The CDR3 reads CASSPGDRGGNEQFF. CDR3 in DNA: TGCGCCAGCAGCCCGGGGGACAGGGGAGGCAATGAGCAGTTCTTC.

V gene TRBV30 combines with J gene TRBJ2-2; maybe TRBD2 (6 bases). CDR3 length: 14 amino acids. V was trimmed by 2 bases and J by 6 bases, leaving 13 bases between them. Germline V gene sequence: CDR1 GTSNPN, CDR2 SVGIG (reference sequence). The CDR3 loop is CAWSLSGGPGELFF. The CDR3 region has the DNA TGTGCCTGGAGTCTTAGCGGCGGTCCCGGGGAGCTGTTTTTT.

V usage is TRBV7-3 and J usage is TRBJ1-1; D is unresolved. The CDR3 runs to 15 residues. Germline V CDR1 and CDR2: SGHTA, FQGTGA. The ends were cut back, 5 bases at V and 4 bases at J, with 17 bases in the middle. The CDR3 loop reads CASSPPGGRPTEAFF. CDR3 DNA sequence: TGTGCCAGCAGCCCCCCAGGAGGGCGACCCACTGAAGCTTTCTTT.

The J gene is TRBJ2-6, the V gene TRBV29-1; D tentatively reads TRBD1 or TRBD2 (7 bases each). The germline V and J ends were trimmed by 7 bases and 2 bases, with 15 bases remaining between them. Germline CDR1 is SQVTM and CDR2 is ANQGSEA. This CDR3 has 15 amino acids. The CDR3 region is CSATGRGAGANVLTF. DNA of the CDR3: TGCAGCGCGACAGGGAGGGGAGCTGGGGCCAACGTCCTGACTTTC.

This chain links TRBV27 with TRBJ1-5, with D tentatively TRBD1 (6 bases). Trimming pared 6 bases from V and 0 bases from J, leaving 9 bases between. The CDR3 is 14 residues long. Looked up from germline, CDR1 is MNHEY and CDR2 is SMNVEV (reference sequence). In nucleotides, the CDR3 is TGTGCCAGCAGCCAGGGGTATAGCAATCAGCCCCAGCATTTT. Protein sequence: CASSQGYSNQPQHF.

The chain joins TRBV2 to TRBJ1-2, with 9 nucleotides matching TRBD1. The CDR3 runs to 14 residues. CDR1 and CDR2 from the germline V gene are SNHLY and FYNNEI. V was pared by 3 bases and J by 5 bases, with 4 bases of the junction left unmatched. The CDR3 loop is CASSENRGPYGYTF. CDR3 bases: TGTGCCAGCAGTGAGAACAGGGGGCCGTATGGCTACACCTTC. Full variable domain (outside the CDR3, taken from reference TRBV2 and TRBJ1-2): EPEVTQTPSHQVTQMGQEVILRCVPISNHLYFYWYRQILGQKVEFLVSFYNNEISEKSEIFDDQFSVERPDGSNFTLKIRSTKLEDSAMYFCASSENRGPYGYTFGSGTRLTVV.

V is TRBV5-1 and J is TRBJ1-4; 9 bases are shared with TRBD1. Losses at the gene ends were 3 bases for V and 0 bases for J; bases not matched to a gene: 3. The CDR3 loop spans 16 amino acids. Germline CDR1 SGHRS, CDR2 YFSETQ. The CDR3 coding sequence is TGCGCCAGCAGCTCTGGACAGGGGACAACTAATGAAAAACTGTTTTTT. Residues: CASSSGQGTTNEKLFF.

In its sample, this clone was seen a few times. The chain carries TRBV7-9 and TRBJ2-7; no clear D. This CDR3 region has 18 residues. V was clipped by 1 base and J by 0 bases, with 19 bases between them. Germline V gene sequence: CDR1 SEHNR, CDR2 FQNEAQ (reference sequence). The CDR3 nucleotides are TGTGCCAGCAGCTTAGTTGCGGCCAGGTCTAACTTCTCCTACGAGCAGTACTTC. This encodes CASSLVAARSNFSYEQYF.

The gene calls are TRBV5-1 and TRBJ2-1; the D is unclear. The V gene's germline CDR1 is SGHRS and CDR2 YFSETQ. Trimming removed 4 bases at V and 2 bases at J, with 7 bases between. The CDR3 is 13 amino acids. CDR3 nucleotides: TGCGCCAGCAGCCCGCAGACCTACAATGAGCAGTTCTTC. Encoded protein: CASSPQTYNEQFF. The full variable domain, its missing parts supplied by reference TRBV5-1 and TRBJ2-1, is KAGVTQTPRYLIKTRGQQVTLSCSPISGHRSVSWYQQTPGQGLQFLFEYFSETQRNKGNFPGRFSGRQFSNSRSEMNVSTLELGDSALYLCASSPQTYNEQFFGPGTRLTVL.

The chain combines TRBV5-1 with TRBJ1-1; no reliable D call. The CDR3 contains 14 residues. The germline CDR1 and CDR2 sequences are SGHRS and YFSETQ. The V end lost 1 base, the J end lost 4 bases, and 11 bases lay between the germline ends. DNA for the CDR3: TGCGCCAGCAGCTTGCCAGGCCGGGGCACTGAAGCTTTCTTT. Protein: CASSLPGRGTEAFF. The variable domain in full, with the rest retrieved from reference TRBV5-1 and TRBJ1-1, is KAGVTQTPRYLIKTRGQQVTLSCSPISGHRSVSWYQQTPGQGLQFLFEYFSETQRNKGNFPGRFSGRQFSNSRSEMNVSTLELGDSALYLCASSLPGRGTEAFFGQGTRLTVV.

The CDR3 sequence: CASSLGGRKNYEQYF. CDR3 DNA: TGCGCCAGCAGCCTCGGCGGACGGAAGAACTACGAGCAGTACTTC. V is TRBV5-1 and J is TRBJ2-7; D is unresolved. The CDR3 totals 15 residues. CDR1 and CDR2 from the germline V gene are SGHRS and YFSETQ. Trimming left V 4 bases short and J 3 bases short, with 17 bases between. Complete variable domain (other parts from reference TRBV5-1 and TRBJ2-7): KAGVTQTPRYLIKTRGQQVTLSCSPISGHRSVSWYQQTPGQGLQFLFEYFSETQRNKGNFPGRFSGRQFSNSRSEMNVSTLELGDSALYLCASSLGGRKNYEQYFGPGTRLTVT.

CDR3 residues: CASSNKGGNTEAFF. The CDR3 DNA reads as TGTGCCAGCAGCAACAAAGGCGGGAACACTGAAGCTTTCTTT. V gene TRBV2 combines with J gene TRBJ1-1, with no clear D. This CDR3 region has 14 residues. V was clipped by 6 bases and J by 1 base, with 12 bases between them. Germline CDR1 reads SNHLY; CDR2 reads FYNNEI.

Note on this clone: A much larger clone sits a single nucleotide away, making a read error possible. V and J are TRBV5-4 and TRBJ1-2, with 7 nucleotides matching TRBD1. V trimming: 3 bases; J trimming: 4 bases; junction bases outside the gene matches: 6. CDR3 length: 14 residues. Germline loops: CDR1 SGHNT, CDR2 YYREEE (reference sequence). The CDR3 loop is CASSSYRGSYGYTF. As DNA, the CDR3 is TGTGCCAGCAGCTCATACAGGGGTAGCTATGGCTACACCTTC. Full variable domain (outside the CDR3, taken from reference TRBV5-4 and TRBJ1-2): ETGVTQSPTHLIKTRGQQVTLRCSSQSGHNTVSWYQQALGQGPQFIFQYYREEENGRGNFPPRFSGLQFPNYSSELNVNALELDDSALYLCASSSYRGSYGYTFGSGTRLTVV.

This clone was seen only once. The chain couples TRBV7-9 to TRBJ2-7, with D possibly TRBD1 on 6 matching bases. The V and J ends lost 5 bases and 4 bases respectively, with 12 bases between them. The V gene's germline CDR1 is SEHNR and CDR2 FQNEAQ (reference sequence). This CDR3 spans 13 amino acids. DNA for the CDR3: TGTGCCAGCAGCCCAAGGGACATTTACGAGCAGTACTTC. Translated, it gives CASSPRDIYEQYF.

The chain joins TRBV7-2 to TRBJ1-4; D is ambiguous. The CDR3 sequence is 15 residues long. V was pared by 2 bases and J by 8 bases, with 15 bases between. CDR1 SGHTA and CDR2 FQGNSA come from the germline V gene. For the CDR3, the DNA is TGTGCCAGCAGCTTATATCGGGTGTCGGGGGAAAAACTGTTTTTT. Protein product: CASSLYRVSGEKLFF.